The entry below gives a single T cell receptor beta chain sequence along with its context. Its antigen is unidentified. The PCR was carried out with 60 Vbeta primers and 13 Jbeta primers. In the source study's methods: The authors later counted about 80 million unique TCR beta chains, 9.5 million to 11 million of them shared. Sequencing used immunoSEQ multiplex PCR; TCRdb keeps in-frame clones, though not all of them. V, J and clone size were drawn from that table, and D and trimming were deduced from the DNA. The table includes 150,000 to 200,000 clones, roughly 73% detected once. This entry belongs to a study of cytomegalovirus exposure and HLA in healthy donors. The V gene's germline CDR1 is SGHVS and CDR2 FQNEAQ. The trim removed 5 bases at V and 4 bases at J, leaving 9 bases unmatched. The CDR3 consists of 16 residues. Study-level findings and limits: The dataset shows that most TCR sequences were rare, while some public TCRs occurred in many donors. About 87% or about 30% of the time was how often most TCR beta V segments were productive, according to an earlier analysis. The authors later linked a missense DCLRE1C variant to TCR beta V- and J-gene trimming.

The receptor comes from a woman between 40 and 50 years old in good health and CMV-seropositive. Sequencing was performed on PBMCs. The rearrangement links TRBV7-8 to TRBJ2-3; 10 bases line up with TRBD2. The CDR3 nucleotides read TGTGCCAGCAGCCCCTCGGATAGCGGGAGGCCAGATACGCAGTATTTT. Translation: CASSPSDSGRPDTQYF.